A selection of T cell receptor beta chains follows, all from one sample in a study of human T cells and chemical hapten exposure. In TCRdb, the RACE reads were re-called with MiXCR into one record per CDR3 protein. The sample holds about 380,000 distinct CDR3 sequences, about 6% seen once. This specimen was whole blood, taken in connection with sensitization to the hapten diphenylcyclopropenone (DPC). These receptors all stem from a woman aged 18-29 years with alopecia areata. Some clones in this sample may be carry-over from other donors' samples. The CDR3 runs from the conserved cysteine through the conserved F or W. D genes are given only for firm matches. Size values are once, few and many counts, or a class for expanded clones, and some rows have none.

clone_size: .; d_call: TRBD1; j_call: TRBJ1-1; v_call: TRBV3-1; cdr3_nt: TGTGCCAGCAGCCGTACACAGGGGATCACTGAAGCTTTCTTT; cdr3_aa: CASSRTQGITEAFF
clone_size: many; d_call: .; j_call: TRBJ2-1; v_call: TRBV6-2/TRBV6-3; cdr3_nt: TGTGCCAGCAGTTACTCGGGGACGGCTTACAATGAGCAGTTCTTC; cdr3_aa: CASSYSGTAYNEQFF
clone_size: few; d_call: .; j_call: TRBJ1-5; v_call: TRBV7-9; cdr3_nt: TGTGCCAGCAGCTTAGTGTCAGATAATCAGCCCCAGCATTTT; cdr3_aa: CASSLVSDNQPQHF
clone_size: few; d_call: .; j_call: TRBJ2-3; v_call: TRBV28; cdr3_nt: TGTGCCAGCAGTTTAATCGGCGTGGGAAGGACAGATACGCAGTATTTT; cdr3_aa: CASSLIGVGRTDTQYF
clone_size: few; d_call: .; j_call: TRBJ1-1; v_call: TRBV20-1; cdr3_nt: TGCAGCTCTCGAACCGCTGGGACTGAAGCTTTCTTT; cdr3_aa: CSSRTAGTEAFF
clone_size: .; d_call: .; j_call: TRBJ1-2; v_call: TRBV11-2; cdr3_nt: TGTGCCAGCAGCTTTGGAGGGACTGGCTACACCTTC; cdr3_aa: CASSFGGTGYTF
clone_size: .; d_call: TRBD2; j_call: TRBJ2-7; v_call: TRBV28; cdr3_nt: TGTGCCAGCAGTTTAAGCGGGGCGGCCACATACGAGCAGTACTTC; cdr3_aa: CASSLSGAATYEQYF
clone_size: few; d_call: .; j_call: TRBJ2-7; v_call: TRBV28; cdr3_nt: TGTGCCAGCAGCGTGCAGATCTCCGGCTACGAGCAGTACTTC; cdr3_aa: CASSVQISGYEQYF
clone_size: many; d_call: .; j_call: TRBJ1-5; v_call: TRBV28; cdr3_nt: TGTGCCAGCAGTTTAGCCTGGGCCCAGCATTTT; cdr3_aa: CASSLAWAQHF
clone_size: many; d_call: TRBD2; j_call: TRBJ2-3; v_call: TRBV4-3; cdr3_nt: TGCGCCAGCAGCCAAGTGGCTAGCGGGGGGGCAGCAGATACGCAGTATTTT; cdr3_aa: CASSQVASGGAADTQYF
clone_size: few; d_call: TRBD2; j_call: TRBJ2-2; v_call: TRBV2; cdr3_nt: TGTGCCAGCAGACTCCTAGCGGTTAACACCGGGGAGCTGTTTTTT; cdr3_aa: CASRLLAVNTGELFF
clone_size: few; d_call: .; j_call: TRBJ1-6; v_call: TRBV7-9; cdr3_nt: TGTGCCAGCAGCCCTTTTCCAGCCGATAATTCACCCCTCCACTTT; cdr3_aa: CASSPFPADNSPLHF
clone_size: many; d_call: TRBD1; j_call: TRBJ1-2; v_call: TRBV10-2; cdr3_nt: TGCGCCAGCAGTGAGACACCGGGACAGTGGGAGGATGGCTACACCTTC; cdr3_aa: CASSETPGQWEDGYTF
clone_size: few; d_call: .; j_call: TRBJ2-7; v_call: TRBV28; cdr3_nt: TGTGCCAGCGCAGCCCACACCTCCTACGAGCAGTACTTC; cdr3_aa: CASAAHTSYEQYF
clone_size: few; d_call: TRBD1; j_call: TRBJ2-3; v_call: TRBV6-1; cdr3_nt: TGTGCCAGCAGTGTAGGGACAGGGGGCGCGGATACGCAGTATTTT; cdr3_aa: CASSVGTGGADTQYF
clone_size: few; d_call: .; j_call: TRBJ2-1; v_call: TRBV12-3/TRBV12-4; cdr3_nt: TGTGCCAGCAGGATAGAGTCTTTGGTTTACAATGAGCAGTTCTTC; cdr3_aa: CASRIESLVYNEQFF
clone_size: .; d_call: .; j_call: TRBJ2-7; v_call: TRBV2; cdr3_nt: TGTGCCAGCAGTGAAACCCCAGGGGTAACTCCGAGCTACGAGCAGTACTTC; cdr3_aa: CASSETPGVTPSYEQYF
clone_size: .; d_call: .; j_call: TRBJ2-6; v_call: TRBV6-5; cdr3_nt: TGTGCCAGCAGCGGCAGGGCCGGGGCCAACGTCCTGACTTTC; cdr3_aa: CASSGRAGANVLTF
clone_size: many; d_call: TRBD2; j_call: TRBJ2-3; v_call: TRBV12-3/TRBV12-4; cdr3_nt: TGTGCCAGCAGTTTATGGGGACTAGGCACAGATACGCAGTATTTT; cdr3_aa: CASSLWGLGTDTQYF
clone_size: many; d_call: .; j_call: TRBJ1-1; v_call: TRBV3-1; cdr3_nt: TGTGCCAGCAGCCAAGAGGGAGGGGGTACTGAAGCTTTCTTT; cdr3_aa: CASSQEGGGTEAFF
clone_size: few; d_call: .; j_call: TRBJ1-3; v_call: TRBV9; cdr3_nt: TGTGCCAGCAGCGTAGGCGGGACACCTGGAAACACCATATATTTT; cdr3_aa: CASSVGGTPGNTIYF
clone_size: .; d_call: TRBD2; j_call: TRBJ2-3; v_call: TRBV11-3; cdr3_nt: TGTGCCAGCAGCTTAGAGGGCAGCGGGGCTGATACGCAGTATTTT; cdr3_aa: CASSLEGSGADTQYF
clone_size: many; d_call: .; j_call: TRBJ2-7; v_call: TRBV20-1; cdr3_nt: TGCAGTGCTGCTCCCCAGACCGAATCCTACGAGCAGTACTTC; cdr3_aa: CSAAPQTESYEQYF
clone_size: many; d_call: .; j_call: TRBJ2-3; v_call: TRBV12-3/TRBV12-4; cdr3_nt: TGTGCCAGCAGCTTAGTCGGGTCGACAGATACGCAGTATTTT; cdr3_aa: CASSLVGSTDTQYF